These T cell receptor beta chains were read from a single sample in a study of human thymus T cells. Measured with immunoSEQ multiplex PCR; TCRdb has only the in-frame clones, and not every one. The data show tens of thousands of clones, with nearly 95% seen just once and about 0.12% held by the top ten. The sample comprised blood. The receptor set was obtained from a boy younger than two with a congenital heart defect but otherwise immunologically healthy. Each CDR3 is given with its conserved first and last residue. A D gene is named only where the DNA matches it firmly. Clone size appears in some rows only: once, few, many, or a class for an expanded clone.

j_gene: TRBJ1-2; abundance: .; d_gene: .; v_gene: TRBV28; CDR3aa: CASSFYRETNYGYTF; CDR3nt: TGTGCCAGCAGTTTCTACAGGGAAACTAACTATGGCTACACCTTC
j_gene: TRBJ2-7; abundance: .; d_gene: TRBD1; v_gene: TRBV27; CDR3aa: CASSLSTGGYEQYF; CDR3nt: TGTGCCAGCAGTTTATCGACAGGGGGCTACGAGCAGTACTTC
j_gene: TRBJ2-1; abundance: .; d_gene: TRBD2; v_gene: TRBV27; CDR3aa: CASMGLAGASYSYNEQFF; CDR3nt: TGTGCCAGCATGGGACTAGCGGGGGCCAGTTACTCCTACAATGAGCAGTTCTTC
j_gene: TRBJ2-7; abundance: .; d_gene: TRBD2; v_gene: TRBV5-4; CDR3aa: CASSLGGLAGAYEQYF; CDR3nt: TGTGCCAGCAGCTTGGGAGGGCTAGCGGGGGCCTACGAGCAGTACTTC
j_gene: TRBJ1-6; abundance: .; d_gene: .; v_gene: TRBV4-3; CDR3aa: CASSRQNSYNSPLHF; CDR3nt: TGCGCCAGCAGCCGACAAAACTCCTATAATTCACCCCTCCACTTT
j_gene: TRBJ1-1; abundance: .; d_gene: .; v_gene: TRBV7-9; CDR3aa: CASSLGRMNTEAFF; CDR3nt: TGTGCCAGCAGCCTGGGACGGATGAACACTGAAGCTTTCTTT
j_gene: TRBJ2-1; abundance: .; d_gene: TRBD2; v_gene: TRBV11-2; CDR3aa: CASSFLAGVNNEQFF; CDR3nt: TGTGCCAGCAGCTTTTTAGCGGGGGTGAACAATGAGCAGTTCTTC
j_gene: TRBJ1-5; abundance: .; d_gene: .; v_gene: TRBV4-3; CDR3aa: CASSQDKGIGQPQHF; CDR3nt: TGCGCCAGCAGCCAAGATAAGGGCATAGGGCAGCCCCAGCATTTT
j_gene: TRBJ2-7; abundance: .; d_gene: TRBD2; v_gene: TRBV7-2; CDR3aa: CASSPSRESSYEQYF; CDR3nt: TGTGCCAGCAGCCCCTCGCGGGAGAGCTCCTACGAGCAGTACTTC
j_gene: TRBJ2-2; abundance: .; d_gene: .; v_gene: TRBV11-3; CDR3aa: CASSLEGSGELFF; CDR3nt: TGTGCCAGCAGCTTAGAGGGATCCGGGGAGCTGTTTTTT
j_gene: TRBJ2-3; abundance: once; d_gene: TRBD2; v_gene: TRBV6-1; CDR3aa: CASSELAGTDTQYF; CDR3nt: TGTGCCAGCAGTGAACTAGCGGGCACAGATACGCAGTATTTT
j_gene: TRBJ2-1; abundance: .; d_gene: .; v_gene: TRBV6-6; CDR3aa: CASSPRSGSYNEQFF; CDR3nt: TGTGCCAGCAGCCCGAGGAGCGGCTCCTACAATGAGCAGTTCTTC
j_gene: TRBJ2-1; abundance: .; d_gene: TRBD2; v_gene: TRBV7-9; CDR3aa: CASSPSGGDNEQFF; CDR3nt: TGTGCCAGCAGCCCTAGCGGGGGGGACAATGAGCAGTTCTTC
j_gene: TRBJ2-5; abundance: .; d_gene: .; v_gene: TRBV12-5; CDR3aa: CASGSLETQYF; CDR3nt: TGTGCTAGTGGTTCCCTAGAGACCCAGTACTTC
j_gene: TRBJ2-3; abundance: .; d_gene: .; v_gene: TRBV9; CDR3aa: CASSFAPSTDTQYF; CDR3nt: TGTGCCAGCAGTTTTGCCCCTAGCACAGATACGCAGTATTTT
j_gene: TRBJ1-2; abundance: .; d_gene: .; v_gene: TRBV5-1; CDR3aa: CASSFYRLNYGYTF; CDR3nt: TGCGCCAGCAGCTTCTACAGGTTAAACTATGGCTACACCTTC
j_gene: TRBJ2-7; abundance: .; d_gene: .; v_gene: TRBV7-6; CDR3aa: CASSLAGPGEQYF; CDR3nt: TGTGCCAGCAGCTTAGCTGGGCCTGGCGAGCAGTACTTC
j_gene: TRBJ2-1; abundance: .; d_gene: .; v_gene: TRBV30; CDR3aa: CAWSLTVNEQFF; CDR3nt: TGTGCCTGGAGTCTGACTGTCAATGAGCAGTTCTTC
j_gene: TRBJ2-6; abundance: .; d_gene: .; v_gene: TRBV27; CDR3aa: CASSTYSGANVLTF; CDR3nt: TGTGCCAGCAGCACCTACTCTGGGGCCAACGTCCTGACTTTC